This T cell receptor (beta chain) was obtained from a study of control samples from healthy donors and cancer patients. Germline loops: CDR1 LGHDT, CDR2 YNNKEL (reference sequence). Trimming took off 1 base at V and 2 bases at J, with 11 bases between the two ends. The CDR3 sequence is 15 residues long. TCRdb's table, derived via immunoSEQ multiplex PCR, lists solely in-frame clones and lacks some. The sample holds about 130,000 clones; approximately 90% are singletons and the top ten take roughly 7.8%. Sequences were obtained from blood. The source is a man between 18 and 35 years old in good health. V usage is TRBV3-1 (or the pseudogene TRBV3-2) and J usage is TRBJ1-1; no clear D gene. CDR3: CASSQAARGNTEAFF. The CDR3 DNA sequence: TGTGCCAGCAGCCAAGCGGCCCGGGGAAACACTGAAGCTTTCTTT.